This entry concerns a single T cell receptor (beta chain). Its antigen remains unidentified. The same CDR3 is also encoded by other DNA sequences in this sample. Method: immunoSEQ multiplex PCR; TCRdb's copy keeps in-frame clones and lacks some. Among roughly 640,000 clones, approximately 79% were seen once, and the ten largest hold about 1.8%. Participating donors were healthy, HIV-negative adults free of recent acute infections or vaccinations. V lost 2 bases and J lost 1, with 5 bases in between. Germline assignment: CDR1 SEHNR and CDR2 FQNEAQ (reference sequence). This CDR3 has 13 amino acids. The record originates from a study of shared clonotypes between healthy human individuals. Overall study context: Contributing individuals were a couple of females and a few males aged 18 to 49. CD4 naive and CD4 memory each took three plates per donor, while CD8 naive took two and CD8 memory one. Study-level results: Naive subsets usually exceeded memory subsets in estimated richness.

This TCR came from a woman in her twenties or thirties in good health. Material: memory CD4+ T cells sorted from blood. Subset given: CD45RA-negative fraction. V and J are TRBV7-9 and TRBJ1-1, with D uncertain. The CDR3 loop is CASSLRENTEAFF. Written as DNA, the CDR3 is TGTGCCAGCAGCTTACGTGAGAACACTGAAGCTTTCTTT.